This TCR beta chain was found in a study of Ad26.COV2.S vaccination and SARS-CoV-2 variants (dated by TCRdb to the early 2020s). As for the study more broadly: Donors in the vaccine arm were drawn from COV1001, a multicentre, randomized, double-blind, placebo-controlled phase I-IIa trial testing Ad26.COV2.S in healthy adults. TCRbeta repertoire sequencing was used to assess the specificity and breadth of SARS-CoV-2-reactive T cell receptors after Ad26.COV2.S vaccination. Ad26.COV2.S was administered intramuscularly at a dose of 5x10^10 or 1x10^11 viral particles, either as one shot or as two shots given 56 days apart. Participants in the trial were split at random into five groups of five each, receiving low-dose or high-dose Ad26.COV2.S once or twice, or else placebo on both occasions. Throughout the experiments and outcome assessment, investigators stayed blinded to trial group allocation. The TCR-sequenced set comprised approximately 30 samples: approximately 20 Ad26.COV2.S vaccine recipients, 5 placebo recipients and 8 SARS-CoV-2 convalescent individuals.

The CDR3 has 15 amino acids, counting the end cysteine and phenylalanine. Only the CDR3 DNA stays, 45 bases, in frame from base 1. The germline V gene yields MNHEY for CDR1 and SVGAGI for CDR2. Trimming costs V 0 bases and J 3 bases, and their ends lie 12 bases apart. Interpreted using the paper, the treatment or condition label stands for: approximately 18 received Ad26.COV2.S at low or high dose, single or two shots; roughly five received placebo; per-sample allocation not given. For vaccine and placebo recipients, the sequenced repertoires came from samples collected on day 63 after the first injection. Cohort 1b enrolled around 24 adults aged 18-55 years at a single site in Boston, USA, between 29 July and 7 August 2020. As a vaccine, Ad26.COV2.S was a replication-incompetent adenovirus type 26 vector that expressed a prefusion-stabilized SARS-CoV-2 spike protein derived from the original Wuhan strain.

General findings and caveats noted by the study authors: Non-spike TCR breadth was comparable between vaccine and placebo recipients, consistent with the vaccine containing only spike. According to the authors, total T cell responses may have been underestimated by the TCR breadth and depth analyses. The study lacked the statistical power to compare responses across vaccine doses or regimens. Higher spike-specific TCR breadth was observed in Ad26.COV2.S recipients than in placebo recipients (P = 0.0014). After vaccination, spike-specific CD8+ and CD4+ T cell responses were reported to show substantial breadth.

TCRbeta CDR3 regions were sequenced with the immunoSEQ Assay. After extraction, genomic DNA underwent amplification by bias-controlled multiplex PCR, followed by high-throughput sequencing. The source study handled its data this way. To quantify the absolute abundance of every unique TCRbeta CDR3 region, sequences were collapsed and filtered. T cell fraction was estimated by normalizing TCRbeta template counts to usable DNA, which was measured by amplifying reference genes present in all nucleated cells. Repertoire TCRs were annotated as SARS-CoV-2-specific by exact matching of V gene, CDR3 amino acid sequence and J gene to a known reactive TCR set. The reference SARS-CoV-2 TCR set was obtained from MIRA and was filtered for enrichment in COVID-19-positive ImmuneCODE repertoires, whereby public or cross-reactive TCRs were removed. Using the MIRA antigens, annotated TCRs were further analysed by specific ORF or by position within an ORF. Breadth was defined as annotated unique rearrangements over total unique productive rearrangements; depth was the summed frequency of those rearrangements. Group comparisons of TCR breadth used two-sided Wilcoxon rank-sum tests. The clones in this table, taken by TCRdb from immuneACCESS, are in-frame only. Not every clone is retained; where verified, under half of the shortfall comes from an unresolved V gene, and the cause of the rest is unknown. V, J and clone size are taken as reported in that table, and D and trimming were inferred from the DNA itself. The sample has about 680,000 clones on record, around 92% of them singletons. Approximately 1.5% of the sample is in the top ten clones.

Only one count was recorded for this clone. This clone's antigen is unknown. One base away there is no much larger clone; base qualities are not given. The V and J genes are TRBV6-5 and TRBJ2-7, with the D call perhaps TRBD1 or TRBD2, as 5 bases match in each case. The input for sequencing was peripheral blood, taken in a trial of Ad26.COV2.S vaccine versus placebo. This sequence originates from a person aged 18-60 years who received the Ad26.COV2.S COVID-19 vaccine or a placebo. Read as DNA, the sequence is TGTGCCAGCAGTTACTCCGGGGCCTACGGCTACGAGCAGTACTTC. Translated, it reads CASSYSGAYGYEQYF.